This TCR beta chain was profiled in a study of blood T cell repertoires in COVID-19. Study at large: T cells, B-cell-depleted T cells, or PBMCs provided the cDNA or gDNA that served as material.

Only in-frame clones appear in the TCRdb table, and some are missing; sequencing was by immunoSEQ multiplex PCR. There are about 90,000 clones in the sample; about 80% occur only once, and roughly 6.3% lies in the top ten. This clone was counted a single time. Sample: peripheral blood. This clonotype was obtained from a man in his fifties or sixties with acute or convalescent COVID-19.

The CDR3 sequence: CASSQDSRVGSPLHF. The CDR3 DNA reads TGTGCCAGCAGCCAAGACAGCAGGGTTGGGTCACCCCTCCACTTT. V usage is TRBV3-1 (or the pseudogene TRBV3-2) and J usage is TRBJ1-6, with D possibly matching TRBD1 (5 bases). This CDR3 region has 15 residues. Trimming stripped 0 bases from V and 10 bases from J, with 13 bases between. Germline assignment: CDR1 LGHDT and CDR2 YNNKEL (reference sequence).